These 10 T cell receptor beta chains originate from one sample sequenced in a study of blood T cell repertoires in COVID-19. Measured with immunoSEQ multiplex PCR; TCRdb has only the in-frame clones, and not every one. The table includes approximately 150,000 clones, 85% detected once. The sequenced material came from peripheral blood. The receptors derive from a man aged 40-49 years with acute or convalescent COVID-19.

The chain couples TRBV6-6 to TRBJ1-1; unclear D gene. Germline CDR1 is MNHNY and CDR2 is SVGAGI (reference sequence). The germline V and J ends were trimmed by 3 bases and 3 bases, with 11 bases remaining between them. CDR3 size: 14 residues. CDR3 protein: CASSYNGRDTEAFF. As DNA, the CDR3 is TGTGCCAGCAGTTATAACGGGCGGGACACTGAAGCTTTCTTT.

Here the CDR3 DNA reads TGCAGCGTTTCTATCGGGACTAGCGGGGGCGGGGAGCTGTTTTTT. It yields the protein CSVSIGTSGGGELFF. The genes are TRBV29-1 and TRBJ2-2; 14 nucleotides align to TRBD2. The length of the CDR3 is 15 residues. The germline V gene has CDR1 SQVTM and CDR2 ANQGSEA. V lost 5 bases and J lost 7; bases outside the gene matches: 6.

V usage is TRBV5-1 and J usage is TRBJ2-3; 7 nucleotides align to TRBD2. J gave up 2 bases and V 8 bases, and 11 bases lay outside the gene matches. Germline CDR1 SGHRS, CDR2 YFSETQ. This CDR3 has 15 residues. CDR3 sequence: CASSKSGDFTDTQYF. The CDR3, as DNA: TGCGCCAGTTCCAAGAGCGGGGATTTCACAGATACGCAGTATTTT.

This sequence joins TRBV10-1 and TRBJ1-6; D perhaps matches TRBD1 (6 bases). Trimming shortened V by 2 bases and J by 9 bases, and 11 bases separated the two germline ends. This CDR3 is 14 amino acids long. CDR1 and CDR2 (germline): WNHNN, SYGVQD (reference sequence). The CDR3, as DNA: TGCGCCAGCAGTGAGGATCAAGGGGGTTCACCCCTCCACTTT. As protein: CASSEDQGGSPLHF.

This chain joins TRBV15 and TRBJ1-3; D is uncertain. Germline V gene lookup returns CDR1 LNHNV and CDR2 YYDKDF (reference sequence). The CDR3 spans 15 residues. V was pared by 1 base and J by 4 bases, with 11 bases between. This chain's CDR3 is CATSRGEETGNTIYF. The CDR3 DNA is TGTGCCACCAGCAGAGGGGAGGAGACCGGAAACACCATATATTTT.

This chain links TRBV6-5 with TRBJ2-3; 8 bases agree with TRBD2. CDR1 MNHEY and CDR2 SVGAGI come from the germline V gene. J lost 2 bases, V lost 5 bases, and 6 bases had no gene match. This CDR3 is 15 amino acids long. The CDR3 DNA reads TGTGCCAGCAGTCCCCCGGGGGGGCCCACAGATACGCAGTATTTT. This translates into CASSPPGGPTDTQYF.

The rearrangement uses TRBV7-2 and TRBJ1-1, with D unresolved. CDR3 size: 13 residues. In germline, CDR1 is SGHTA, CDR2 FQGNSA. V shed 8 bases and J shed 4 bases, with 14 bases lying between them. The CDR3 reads CASLTRGITEAFF. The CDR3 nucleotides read TGTGCCAGCCTAACTCGAGGGATCACTGAAGCTTTCTTT.

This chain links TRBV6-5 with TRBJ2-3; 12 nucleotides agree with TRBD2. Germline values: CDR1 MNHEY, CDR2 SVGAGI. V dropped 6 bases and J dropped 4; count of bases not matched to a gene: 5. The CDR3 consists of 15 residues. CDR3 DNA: TGTGCCAGCAGGCTAGCGGGGGGGCGTGCAGATACGCAGTATTTT. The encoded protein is CASRLAGGRADTQYF.

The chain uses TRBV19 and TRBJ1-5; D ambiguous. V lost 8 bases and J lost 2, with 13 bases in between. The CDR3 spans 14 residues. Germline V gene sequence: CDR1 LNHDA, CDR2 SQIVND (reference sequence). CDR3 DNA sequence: TGTGCCAGTGAGGCCAGAGAACGCAATCAGCCCCAGCATTTT. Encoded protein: CASEARERNQPQHF.

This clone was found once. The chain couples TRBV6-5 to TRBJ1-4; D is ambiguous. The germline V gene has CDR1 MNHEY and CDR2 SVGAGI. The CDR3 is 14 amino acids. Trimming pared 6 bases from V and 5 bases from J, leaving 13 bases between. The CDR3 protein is CASSPRQSNEKLFF. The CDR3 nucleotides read TGTGCCAGCAGCCCCCGTCAGTCCAATGAAAAACTGTTTTTT.